Shown below are 32 T cell receptor beta chains from a single sample sequenced in a study of cytomegalovirus exposure and HLA in healthy donors (dated by TCRdb to 2017 to 2019). The library was built by means of the immunoSEQ multiplex PCR assay. The multiplex PCR relied on a mix of 60 forward primers for TCR Vbeta segments and 13 reverse primers for TCR Jbeta segments. TCRdb re-hosts the immuneACCESS table, in-frame sequences only. Its copies lack some clones; in the studies checked, an unresolved V gene accounts for under half of them, and the cause for the rest is not known. A total of around 170,000 clones appear in this sample, about 80% of them only once. The leading ten clones occupy 1% of the sample. Sequencing was done on a sample of PBMCs. The receptors come from a woman aged 45-59 years in good health and CMV-seropositive.

The rearrangement uses TRBV7-9 and TRBJ2-7; D is perhaps TRBD1 (5 bases). Germline V gives CDR1 SEHNR, CDR2 FQNEAQ (reference sequence). V was trimmed by 1 base and J by 2 bases, leaving 9 bases between them. CDR3 size: 14 residues. The CDR3 here is CASSLVGRAYEQYF. CDR3 DNA: TGTGCCAGCAGCTTAGTGGGCAGGGCCTACGAGCAGTACTTC.

This clone has just a few counts. V usage is TRBV28 and J usage is TRBJ1-1; no clear D gene. Germline CDR1 and CDR2: MDHEN and SYDVKM. The CDR3 loop spans 18 amino acids. Trimming removed 8 bases at V and 0 bases at J, with 25 bases between. DNA for the CDR3: TGTGCCAGCCATCCCCCCCCATCCCTGGGCAGAATGAACACTGAAGCTTTCTTT. Translating gives CASHPPPSLGRMNTEAFF.

J is TRBJ2-5 and V is TRBV7-9; 8 bases match TRBD2. V trimming: 8 bases; J trimming: 5 bases; junction bases outside the gene matches: 10. The CDR3 runs to 14 residues. Germline-derived CDR1 and CDR2 are SEHNR and FQNEAQ (reference sequence). The CDR3 DNA sequence: TGTGCCAGCGGCGAGGCGGGGGGCAGGGAGACCCAGTACTTC. As protein: CASGEAGGRETQYF.

The chain uses TRBV6-5 and TRBJ2-7; possible D gene TRBD1, 5 bases. Germline loops: CDR1 MNHEY, CDR2 SVGAGI. The V end was cut by 5 bases, the J end by 6 bases, with 8 bases between. The CDR3 has 11 amino acids. The CDR3 is CASSLRGEQYF. CDR3 nucleotide sequence: TGTGCCAGCAGTCTTAGGGGCGAGCAGTACTTC.

The chain is built from TRBV7-9 and TRBJ2-2; D remains unclear. Trimming left V 5 bases short and J 8 bases short, with 6 bases between. Germline lookup yields CDR1 SEHNR and CDR2 FQNEAQ (reference sequence). The CDR3 is made up of 11 amino acids. The chain's CDR3 is CASSPPGELFF. The DNA for the CDR3 is TGTGCCAGCAGCCCCCCTGGGGAGCTGTTTTTT.

Notes on this clone: The junction departs from germline at one end; a sequencing error may be responsible. The chain links TRBV7-7 to TRBJ1-1; unclear D gene. Germline CDR1 and CDR2: SSHAT and FNYEAQ (reference sequence). CDR3 length: 13 residues. The CDR3 DNA reads as TGTGCTAGCAGCCAAACGAGGTTCACTGAAGCTTTCTTT. Its protein product is CASSQTRFTEAFF.

The chain is built from TRBV10-2 and TRBJ2-1, with TRBD1 identical over 7 bases. The germline gives CDR1 WSHSY, CDR2 SAAADI. With V trimmed by 10 bases and J by 2 bases, 11 bases remained unmatched. The CDR3 is 15 amino acids. The CDR3 loop reads CATAPGTAPYNEQFF. The CDR3 nucleotides read TGCGCCACCGCCCCCGGGACAGCGCCCTACAATGAGCAGTTCTTC.

The chain uses TRBV7-2 and TRBJ1-4, with D uncertain. V gave up 3 bases and J gave up 3 bases, with 8 bases separating them. The CDR3 covers 14 residues. Germline V gene sequence: CDR1 SGHTA, CDR2 FQGNSA. The CDR3 DNA sequence: TGTGCCAGCAGCTTGCGATCCTCTAATGAAAAACTGTTTTTT. It codes for CASSLRSSNEKLFF. The full variable domain, its missing parts supplied by reference TRBV7-2 and TRBJ1-4, is GAGVSQSPSNKVTEKGKDVELRCDPISGHTALYWYRQSLGQGLEFLIYFQGNSAPDKSGLPSDRFSAERTGGSVSTLTIQRTQQEDSAVYLCASSLRSSNEKLFFGSGTQLSVL.

The table lists this clone with a count of one. At one end the junction does not follow the germline gene, possibly because of a read error. The chain uses TRBV7-9 and TRBJ2-7, with D possibly being TRBD1 (5 bases). The CDR3 length is 14 residues. The germline V gene has CDR1 SEHNR and CDR2 FQNEAQ (reference sequence). The CDR3 region has the DNA TGTTCCAGCAGCCTCGACTTTCAGGGCTCCGAGCAGTACTTC. Protein: CSSSLDFQGSEQYF.

V and J are TRBV15 and TRBJ2-7; 7 nucleotides align to TRBD1. CDR1 is LNHNV and CDR2 is YYDKDF in the germline V gene (reference sequence). The V segment lost 4 bases and the J segment 5 bases; nucleotides outside the gene matches: 14. This CDR3 has 16 residues. CDR3: CATSTITGAPRDEQYF. Here the CDR3 DNA reads TGTGCCACCAGCACGATAACAGGGGCCCCCAGGGACGAGCAGTACTTC.

The V gene is TRBV20-1, the J gene TRBJ1-6; D is possibly TRBD1 (5 bases). Germline values: CDR1 DFQATT, CDR2 SNEGSKA (reference sequence). The CDR3 is made up of 11 amino acids. The V end lost 0 bases, the J end lost 16 bases, and 10 bases lay between the germline ends. The CDR3 loop reads CSARDQGPLHF. The CDR3 nucleotides read TGCAGTGCTAGAGATCAGGGTCCTCTCCACTTT.

V is TRBV28 and J is TRBJ2-1; 12 positions match TRBD2. The V and J ends lost 6 bases and 6 bases, in that order; junction bases with no gene match: 15. Germline CDR1 and CDR2: MDHEN and SYDVKM. The CDR3 runs 18 residues. The CDR3 DNA reads as TGTGCCAGCAGAGGACTAGCGGGACCCAGACCAAATCCCAATGAGCAGTTCTTC. Translating it yields CASRGLAGPRPNPNEQFF. The full variable domain, in which reference TRBV28 and TRBJ2-1 provide the parts outside the CDR3, is DVKVTQSSRYLVKRTGEKVFLECVQDMDHENMFWYRQDPGLGLRLIYFSYDVKMKEKGDIPEGYSVSREKKERFSLILESASTNQTSMYLCASRGLAGPRPNPNEQFFGPGTRLTVL.

The chain has TRBV6-5 and TRBJ1-1; the D is unclear. Trimming left V 8 bases short and J 4 bases short, with 11 bases between. Germline CDR1 and CDR2: MNHEY and SVGAGI. The CDR3 contains 12 residues. DNA for the CDR3: TGTGCCAGCTCCCAACCGGGCACTGAAGCTTTCTTT. Encoded protein: CASSQPGTEAFF.

The rearrangement uses TRBV6-6 and TRBJ2-5; maybe TRBD1 (6 bases). The J call may not be correct, given that the DNA end is closer to TRBJ2-7. The V gene's germline CDR1 is MNHNY and CDR2 SVGAGI (reference sequence). The CDR3 is 14 residues long. Here the CDR3 DNA reads TGTGCCAGCAGTTACACGGACAGTACCTACGAGCAGTACTTC. Amino acid sequence: CASSYTDSTYEQYF.

The chain joins TRBV13 to TRBJ2-3; 9 nucleotides line up with TRBD2. The CDR3 is made up of 16 amino acids. Germline CDR1 reads PRHDT; CDR2 reads FYEKMQ (reference sequence). Trimming took 8 bases from V and 0 from J; bases not matched to a gene: 9. The chain's CDR3 is CASRGGRADSTDTQYF. CDR3 bases: TGTGCCAGCCGTGGCGGGAGGGCCGATAGCACAGATACGCAGTATTTT. The whole variable domain, remainder taken from reference TRBV13 and TRBJ2-3, is AAGVIQSPRHLIKEKRETATLKCYPIPRHDTVYWYQQGPGQDPQFLISFYEKMQSDKGSIPDRFSAQQFSDYHSELNMSSLELGDSALYFCASRGGRADSTDTQYFGPGTRLTVL.

This chain uses TRBV7-2 with TRBJ2-3; no reliable D call. The length of the CDR3 is 14 residues. The V gene's germline CDR1 is SGHTA and CDR2 FQGNSA. The germline V and J ends were trimmed by 1 base and 3 bases, with 8 bases remaining between them. DNA for the CDR3: TGTGCCAGCAGCTTAGACCCCGGGACAGATACGCAGTATTTT. Amino acids: CASSLDPGTDTQYF.

This chain links TRBV7-3 with TRBJ2-5; D call uncertain. This CDR3 has 13 amino acids. V lost 2 bases and J 4 bases, leaving 8 bases between the germline ends. Germline V gene lookup returns CDR1 SGHTA and CDR2 FQGTGA. The CDR3 loop reads CASSLGSGETQYF. CDR3 nucleotides: TGTGCCAGCAGCTTAGGGTCGGGAGAGACCCAGTACTTC.

The chain carries TRBV18 and TRBJ2-1, with no clear D. CDR3 length: 14 amino acids. Germline CDR1 KGHSH, CDR2 LQKENI. Trimming cost V 3 bases and J 3 bases, with 9 bases left between them. CDR3 residues: CASSPLVGYNEQFF. The CDR3 DNA is TGTGCCAGCTCACCTCTAGTAGGCTACAATGAGCAGTTCTTC.

The chain uses TRBV11-2 and TRBJ2-7, with D tentatively TRBD1 (6 bases). Germline V gene lookup returns CDR1 SGHAT and CDR2 FQNNGV. The CDR3 has 12 residues. V lost 7 bases and J 3 bases, leaving 10 bases between the germline ends. The CDR3 bases are TGTGCCAGCAACAGGGTGGGCTACGAGCAGTACTTC. Its translation is CASNRVGYEQYF.

The CDR3 here is CAANRQGTGNTIYF. The CDR3 nucleotides read TGTGCCGCCAACCGACAGGGGACTGGAAACACCATATATTTT. V usage is TRBV28 and J usage is TRBJ1-3; 8 bases are a match to TRBD1. The CDR3 length is 14 residues. The V segment lost 11 bases and the J segment 2 bases; nucleotides outside the gene matches: 8. Germline loops: CDR1 MDHEN, CDR2 SYDVKM. Full variable domain (outside the CDR3, taken from reference TRBV28 and TRBJ1-3): DVKVTQSSRYLVKRTGEKVFLECVQDMDHENMFWYRQDPGLGLRLIYFSYDVKMKEKGDIPEGYSVSREKKERFSLILESASTNQTSMYLCAANRQGTGNTIYFGEGSWLTVV.

CDR3 DNA: TGTGCCAGCAGTTACTCGGTGGGGGGAGGAGAGACCCAGTACTTC. This translates into CASSYSVGGGETQYF. V gene TRBV6-6 combines with J gene TRBJ2-5; possibly TRBD2 for D (6 bases). The CDR3 is 15 residues long. The germline V and J ends were trimmed by 0 bases and 4 bases, with 12 bases remaining between them. Germline CDR1 is MNHNY and CDR2 is SVGAGI (reference sequence).

V gene TRBV9 combines with J gene TRBJ1-3; D perhaps matches TRBD1 (5 bases). Germline assignment: CDR1 SGDLS and CDR2 YYNGEE. This CDR3 comprises 17 residues. Trimming removed 4 bases from V and 1 base from J, with 18 bases in between. The CDR3: CASSSSTAVLSGNTIYF. The CDR3 nucleotides are TGTGCCAGCAGCTCTTCGACAGCCGTTCTTTCTGGAAACACCATATATTTT.

The genes are TRBV20-1 and TRBJ1-2; possibly TRBD1 for D (5 bases). The germline gives CDR1 DFQATT, CDR2 SNEGSKA (reference sequence). The CDR3 sequence is 11 residues long. Trimming removed 3 bases at V and 4 bases at J, with 6 bases between. Written as DNA, the CDR3 is TGCAGTGCTAGTACAGGCTATGGCTACACCTTC. It specifies CSASTGYGYTF.

The chain has TRBV28 and TRBJ2-2; D is perhaps TRBD2 (6 bases). V was cut by 2 bases and J by 7 bases, with 17 bases left in between. This CDR3 region has 16 residues. Germline V gene sequence: CDR1 MDHEN, CDR2 SYDVKM. The CDR3 nucleotides are TGTGCCAGCAGTTTAGCGGGGACTCAGCGCGGCGGGGAGCTGTTTTTT. Protein sequence: CASSLAGTQRGGELFF.

The chain recombines TRBV7-2 with TRBJ2-1, with a tentative D call TRBD1 (5 bases). From germline, CDR1 is SGHTA and CDR2 FQGNSA. CDR3 length equals 15 residues. V was cut by 5 bases and J by 1 base, with 12 bases left in between. CDR3 nucleotides: TGTGCCAGCAGCCTATCTCCAGGGTCCTACAATGAGCAGTTCTTC. Translating gives CASSLSPGSYNEQFF.

V gene TRBV25-1 combines with J gene TRBJ2-3; 7 bases are shared with TRBD2. The CDR3 has 17 residues. CDR1 and CDR2 (germline): MGHDK, SYGVNS. The J segment lost 0 bases and the V segment lost 5 bases, leaving 11 bases of the junction unmatched. CDR3 nucleotide sequence: TGTGCCAGCAGTCCTGGGAGGCTAGCGGATAGCACAGATACGCAGTATTTT. Protein: CASSPGRLADSTDTQYF.

The chain combines TRBV5-1 with TRBJ2-1; 8 nucleotides align to TRBD1. This CDR3 is built from 13 residues. CDR1 is SGHRS, CDR2 YFSETQ, per germline. V dropped 3 bases and J dropped 6; count of bases not matched to a gene: 2. Here the CDR3 DNA reads TGCGCCAGCAGCTACGGACAGGGCAATGAGCAGTTCTTC. Encoded protein: CASSYGQGNEQFF.

This clone appeared a single time. The chain has TRBV5-4 and TRBJ2-2; the D is unclear. Trimming shortened V by 1 base and J by 1 base, and 5 bases separated the two germline ends. CDR3 length: 14 amino acids. Germline V gene data show CDR1 as SGHNT and CDR2 as YYREEE (reference sequence). DNA of the CDR3: TGTGCCAGCAGCTTGACGGTGAACACCGGGGAGCTGTTTTTT. The encoded protein is CASSLTVNTGELFF.

This clone has just a few counts. This chain joins TRBV5-8 and TRBJ1-5; D is ambiguous. This CDR3 region has 15 residues. CDR1 and CDR2 (germline): SGHTS, YDEGEE. Trimming cost V 4 bases and J 3 bases, with 14 bases left between them. CDR3 nucleotide sequence: TGTGCCAGCAGCCGTGTGGGCAAGAACAATCAGCCCCAGCATTTT. Translation: CASSRVGKNNQPQHF.

This chain joins TRBV18 and TRBJ2-5; D may be TRBD2 (6 bases). The CDR3 is made up of 14 amino acids. CDR1 and CDR2 from the germline V gene are KGHSH and LQKENI. V was trimmed by 3 bases and J by 1 base, leaving 9 bases between them. This CDR3 reads CASSPRETQETQYF. CDR3 DNA: TGTGCCAGCTCACCGCGGGAAACCCAAGAGACCCAGTACTTC.

The rearrangement uses TRBV6-4 and TRBJ2-3, with 11 nucleotides matching TRBD2. The CDR3 is 15 residues long. V lost 2 bases, J lost 6 bases, and 4 bases stayed unmatched. CDR1 is MRHNA and CDR2 is SNTAGT in the germline V gene. In DNA, the CDR3 is TGTGCCAGCAGTGACACACTAGCGGGAGTGGATACGCAGTATTTT. Amino acids: CASSDTLAGVDTQYF.

The rearrangement joins TRBV7-8 to TRBJ2-5; TRBD1 agrees at 7 bases. Germline V lookup: CDR1 SGHVS, CDR2 FQNEAQ. The CDR3 sequence is 15 residues long. V gave up 5 bases and J gave up 5 bases; unmatched junction bases: 11. CDR3 sequence (DNA): TGTGCCAGCAGCCGCCTGTGGGGCAGGGGGGAGACCCAGTACTTC. Protein: CASSRLWGRGETQYF.